The 18 T cell receptor beta chains in this list originate from one sample, sequenced in a study of shared clonotypes between healthy human individuals. TCRdb's copy holds only in-frame clones and misses some; the assay was immunoSEQ multiplex PCR. Altogether about 700,000 clones are present, about 90% being singletons, with the ten largest covering approximately 25%. Naive CD8 cells lacked CD45RO, underwent positive selection for CCR7 and left out terminally differentiated effector memory CD45RA+ cells. Sequencing input: naive CD8+ T cells sorted from blood. The receptors come from a man between 25 and 39 years old in good health.

The CDR3: CASSPTGSYEQYF. The CDR3 bases are TGTGCCAGCAGCCCGACGGGTTCCTACGAGCAGTACTTC. This chain joins TRBV7-2 and TRBJ2-7, with D uncertain. CDR1 and CDR2 from the germline V gene are SGHTA and FQGNSA. The CDR3 contains 13 residues. V dropped 5 bases and J dropped 1 base, with 9 bases sitting between them.

The sample holds one count of this clone. The chain uses TRBV28 and TRBJ1-3; 8 bases map to TRBD1. The V segment lost 5 bases and the J segment 0 bases; nucleotides outside the gene matches: 3. This CDR3 is built from 15 residues. CDR1 is MDHEN and CDR2 is SYDVKM in the germline V gene. CDR3 sequence (DNA): TGTGCCAGCAGTCACAGGGGGAGCTCTGGAAACACCATATATTTT. It translates to CASSHRGSSGNTIYF.

For the CDR3, the DNA is TGTGCCAGCAGCCTAAATCACGAGCAGTACTTC. Translated: CASSLNHEQYF. The chain combines TRBV7-9 with TRBJ2-7; D gene uncertain. Trimming took 5 bases from V and 5 from J, leaving 7 bases between them. Germline values: CDR1 SEHNR, CDR2 FQNEAQ (reference sequence). The CDR3 has 11 amino acids.

The V call is TRBV7-8, the J call TRBJ2-7; TRBD2 matches 10 bases. With V trimmed by 5 bases and J by 2 bases, 6 bases remained unmatched. CDR1 and CDR2 (germline): SGHVS, FQNEAQ. CDR3 size: 15 residues. The CDR3 nucleotides are TGTGCCAGCAGCCTCACCACTAGCGGGACCTACGAGCAGTACTTC. This codes for CASSLTTSGTYEQYF.

The rearrangement uses TRBV10-2 and TRBJ2-1, with 9 bases matching TRBD1. The CDR3 is made up of 14 amino acids. Germline assignment: CDR1 WSHSY and CDR2 SAAADI. The V segment lost 10 bases and the J segment 4 bases; nucleotides outside the gene matches: 8. The CDR3 coding sequence is TGCGCCACTCAGACAGGGGGGGAGTACAATGAGCAGTTCTTC. Its translation is CATQTGGEYNEQFF.

DNA for the CDR3: TGTGCCAGCATCCCGGACAGACCGAACTATGGCTACACCTTC. This codes for CASIPDRPNYGYTF. The rearrangement uses TRBV27 and TRBJ1-2; D possibly corresponds to TRBD1 (6 bases). Germline assignment: CDR1 MNHEY and CDR2 SMNVEV (reference sequence). The ends were cut back, 7 bases at V and 2 bases at J, with 14 bases in the middle. CDR3 size: 14 residues.

Only one count was recorded for this clone. The chain combines TRBV5-5 with TRBJ1-3, with unresolved D. CDR1 and CDR2 (germline): SGHKS, YYEKEE (reference sequence). V lost 4 bases, J lost 0 bases, and 11 bases lay in between. There are 15 residues in the CDR3. The CDR3 DNA reads TGTGCCAGCAGCCTAACAAGATCCTCTGGAAACACCATATATTTT. Its translation is CASSLTRSSGNTIYF.

The chain recombines TRBV20-1 with TRBJ2-7, with TRBD1 matching over 7 bases. Germline CDR1 reads DFQATT; CDR2 reads SNEGSKA (reference sequence). The CDR3 has 11 amino acids. Germline trimming cut 7 bases from V and 5 bases from J; bases unmatched to any gene: 5. CDR3 sequence: CSGLRGHEQYF. The CDR3, as DNA: TGCAGTGGTCTTAGGGGGCACGAGCAGTACTTC.

This chain links TRBV6-6 with TRBJ2-1; no reliable D call. Per the germline V gene, CDR1 is MNHNY and CDR2 is SVGAGI (reference sequence). V was trimmed by 0 bases and J by 9 bases, leaving 6 bases between them. There are 12 residues in the CDR3. In DNA, the CDR3 is TGTGCCAGCAGTTACTCGCTGAGTGAGCAGTTCTTC. This translates into CASSYSLSEQFF.

The CDR3 nucleotides are TGTGCCAGCAGTCCCACCCTTAGCGGAGCTGGGCCTGGGAATGAGCAGTTCTTC. Its protein is CASSPTLSGAGPGNEQFF. V and J are TRBV28 and TRBJ2-1; possible D gene TRBD2, 6 bases. Germline CDR1 MDHEN, CDR2 SYDVKM. V was pared by 5 bases and J by 7 bases, with 27 bases between. This CDR3 region has 18 residues.

There are a few counts of this clone. Other nucleotide sequences in the sample specify the same CDR3. This chain uses TRBV29-1 with TRBJ2-2, with a tentative D call TRBD1 (5 bases). Trimming stripped 4 bases from V and 3 bases from J, with 9 bases between. Germline CDR1 is SQVTM and CDR2 is ANQGSEA. The CDR3 loop spans 13 amino acids. CDR3 DNA: TGCAGCGTTGTAACAGGAGACACCGGGGAGCTGTTTTTT. Its protein product is CSVVTGDTGELFF.

Only a few counts were recorded for this clone. The chain uses TRBV19 and TRBJ2-7; D may be TRBD1 (6 bases). Germline V lookup: CDR1 LNHDA, CDR2 SQIVND (reference sequence). This CDR3 comprises 14 residues. V was cut by 3 bases and J by 6 bases, with 15 bases left in between. The CDR3: CASSIATGWSEQYF. The CDR3 DNA reads TGTGCCAGTAGTATTGCTACAGGGTGGTCCGAGCAGTACTTC.

The V and J genes are TRBV7-9 and TRBJ2-2, with D possibly TRBD1 on 7 matching bases. CDR3 length: 16 residues. Trimming stripped 5 bases from V and 1 base from J, with 14 bases between. Germline V gives CDR1 SEHNR, CDR2 FQNEAQ (reference sequence). The CDR3 region is CASSPRDRLNTGELFF. The CDR3 DNA reads as TGTGCCAGCAGCCCGCGGGACAGATTGAACACCGGGGAGCTGTTTTTT.

The chain couples TRBV5-8 to TRBJ2-1; no definite D call. The CDR3 is made up of 12 amino acids. Trimming took off 0 bases at V and 5 bases at J, with 3 bases between the two ends. Germline CDR1 and CDR2: SGHTS and YDEGEE. The CDR3 sequence is CASSLADNEQFF. The CDR3 DNA reads as TGTGCCAGCAGCTTGGCGGACAATGAGCAGTTCTTC.

On this clone: The same CDR3 can be traced to other DNA sequences in this sample. CDR3 sequence reads: CASSPSSGSSYEQYF. The CDR3 DNA reads TGTGCCAGCAGTCCCTCTAGCGGGAGCTCCTACGAGCAGTACTTC. The V gene is TRBV27, the J gene TRBJ2-7, with 10 bases lining up with TRBD2. Trimming at V came to 5 bases and at J to 0 bases, leaving 4 bases not matched to a gene. Germline V gene lookup returns CDR1 MNHEY and CDR2 SMNVEV (reference sequence). This CDR3 has 15 residues.

Points on this clone: The same CDR3 arises from other DNA sequences in this sample as well. The V and J genes are TRBV28 and TRBJ2-7; D gene unclear. Germline CDR1 and CDR2: MDHEN and SYDVKM. CDR3 size: 12 residues. The germline V and J ends were trimmed by 5 bases and 1 base, with 6 bases remaining between them. DNA for the CDR3: TGTGCCAGCAGTACTTCATCCTACGAGCAGTACTTC. Encoded protein: CASSTSSYEQYF.

The rearrangement joins TRBV6-4 to TRBJ1-4, with a possible D match to TRBD1 (5 bases). CDR1 is MRHNA and CDR2 is SNTAGT in the germline V gene. The CDR3 runs to 15 residues. V lost 2 bases, J lost 7 bases, and 14 bases lay in between. This chain's CDR3 is CASSDEGGAGEKLFF. The CDR3 DNA reads TGTGCCAGCAGTGACGAGGGAGGGGCGGGTGAAAAACTGTTTTTT.

The J gene is TRBJ2-7, the V gene TRBV6-1; no clear D. The V end lost 5 bases, the J end lost 4 bases, and 18 bases lay between the germline ends. Germline CDR1 reads MNHNS; CDR2 reads SASEGT. The CDR3 loop spans 15 amino acids. CDR3 protein: CASSTQTGPFYEQYF. CDR3 DNA sequence: TGTGCCAGCAGTACACAAACCGGACCATTTTACGAGCAGTACTTC.